The 20 T cell receptor beta chains presented below share a single source sample, sequenced in a study of response to subunit inactivated influenza vaccine. TCRdb independently ran MiXCR on the RT-PCR reads; one entry per CDR3 protein. The repertoire holds roughly 570,000 distinct CDR3 sequences, with less than 15% as singletons. The sample was PBMCs from blood, taken 11 to 12 days after vaccination. These receptors all come from a middle-aged man who received an inactivated influenza vaccine.

This clonotype came up once. The chain carries TRBV7-2 and TRBJ2-5; the match to TRBD2 covers 8 bases. With V trimmed by 5 bases and J by 2 bases, 4 bases remained unmatched. This CDR3 has 14 amino acids. Germline CDR1 is SGHTA and CDR2 is FQGNSA. CDR3 region: CASSQLAAQETQYF. The DNA for the CDR3 is TGTGCCAGCAGCCAACTAGCGGCGCAAGAGACCCAGTACTTC.

In this sample, this clonotype turned up many times. This rearrangement joins TRBV5-1 to TRBJ2-1; D is ambiguous. Per germline, CDR1 SGHRS and CDR2 YFSETQ. V lost 0 bases and J lost 7, with 11 bases in between. This CDR3 comprises 14 residues. The CDR3 DNA sequence: TGCGCCAGCAGCTTGGGTCAGGAGATAAATGAGCAGTTCTTC. Amino acids: CASSLGQEINEQFF.

Only a few counts were recorded for this clonotype. The chain has TRBV15 and TRBJ1-1; D is possibly TRBD1 (5 bases). Germline V gene lookup returns CDR1 LNHNV and CDR2 YYDKDF (reference sequence). The CDR3 runs to 11 residues. CDR3 in amino acids: CAAGPTTEAFF. The CDR3, as DNA: TGTGCTGCGGGGCCAACCACTGAAGCTTTCTTT.

The chain has TRBV20-1 and TRBJ1-2; D remains ambiguous. CDR1 is DFQATT and CDR2 is SNEGSKA in the germline V gene (reference sequence). The length of the CDR3 is 10 residues. The chain's CDR3 is CTTKEFGYTF. The CDR3 coding sequence is TGCACCACCAAAGAGTTTGGCTACACCTTC.

This clonotype was counted many times. The CDR3 loop reads CASSWDRGGTGELFF. CDR3 sequence (DNA): TGTGCCAGCAGTTGGGACAGGGGGGGAACCGGGGAGCTGTTTTTT. The chain joins TRBV12-3 or TRBV12-4 to TRBJ2-2, with 11 bases identical to TRBD1. V lost 4 bases and J lost 5; bases outside the gene matches: 3. The CDR3 is made up of 15 amino acids.

This clonotype was found a few times. The chain employs TRBV5-6 and TRBJ2-7; 8 bases agree with TRBD1. The J segment lost 0 bases and the V segment lost 4 bases, leaving 6 bases of the junction unmatched. The length of the CDR3 is 15 residues. Looked up from germline, CDR1 is SGHDT and CDR2 is YYEEEE. This chain's CDR3 is CASSTLGQGSYEQYF. Written as DNA, the CDR3 is TGTGCCAGCAGCACCCTCGGACAGGGCTCCTACGAGCAGTACTTC.

The chain carries TRBV7-8 and TRBJ2-1, with 13 nucleotides matching TRBD2. The CDR3 runs 17 residues. With V trimmed by 5 bases and J by 5 bases, 9 bases remained unmatched. The germline CDR1 and CDR2 sequences are SGHVS and FQNEAQ. The CDR3, as DNA: TGTGCCAGCAGCATCCGGACTAGCGGGAGATTGGACAATGAGCAGTTCTTC. This codes for CASSIRTSGRLDNEQFF. Looking up the rest from reference TRBV7-8 and TRBJ2-1 gives the full variable domain: GAGVSQSPRYKVAKRGQDVALRCDPISGHVSLFWYQQALGQGPEFLTYFQNEAQLDKSGLPSDRFFAERPEGSVSTLKIQRTQQEDSAVYLCASSIRTSGRLDNEQFFGPGTRLTVL.

The chain links TRBV7-9 to TRBJ2-1; TRBD1 agrees at 9 bases. The CDR3 has 12 residues. Germline lookup yields CDR1 SEHNR and CDR2 FQNEAQ (reference sequence). With 7 bases clipped from V and 8 bases from J, the junction kept 3 bases outside the gene matches. The CDR3: CASTTGGDEQFF. The CDR3 DNA sequence: TGTGCCAGCACCACAGGGGGCGATGAGCAGTTCTTC.

The chain joins TRBV28 to TRBJ2-5; 7 nucleotides agree with TRBD2. The CDR3 extends over 14 amino acids. The junction had 15 bases not matched to a gene; V was cut back by 7 bases and J by 10 bases. Germline V gives CDR1 MDHEN, CDR2 SYDVKM. The chain's CDR3 is CASTPGTIGPSQYF. CDR3 nucleotide sequence: TGTGCCAGCACCCCCGGGACTATAGGACCTAGCCAGTACTTC.

The chain combines TRBV4-3 with TRBJ2-3, with TRBD2 identical over 8 bases. Germline-derived CDR1 and CDR2 are LGHNA and YSLEER. The CDR3 is made up of 17 amino acids. V trimming: 0 bases; J trimming: 5 bases; junction bases outside the gene matches: 10. The chain's CDR3 is CASSQEPGGPSGDTQYF. The CDR3 bases are TGCGCCAGCAGCCAAGAACCGGGGGGGCCGTCGGGAGATACGCAGTATTTT.

This clonotype was counted a few times. This chain connects TRBV18 to TRBJ2-1, with D possibly TRBD2 on 5 matching bases. In germline, CDR1 is KGHSH, CDR2 LQKENI. V lost 1 base to trimming and J lost 9 bases, with 13 bases between them. This CDR3 has 14 amino acids. CDR3 loop: CASSPQRGRGEQFF. Here the CDR3 DNA reads TGTGCCAGCTCACCACAACGGGGTCGCGGTGAGCAGTTCTTC.

This clonotype was seen at least ten times. The gene calls are TRBV4-2 and TRBJ1-1; the D is unclear. Germline V lookup: CDR1 LGHNA, CDR2 YNFKEQ. With 0 bases removed from V and 1 base from J, the gap between germline ends came to 6 bases. The CDR3 sequence is 14 residues long. Here the CDR3 DNA reads TGTGCCAGCAGCCAAGATCGCAGGAACACTGAAGCTTTCTTT. It yields the protein CASSQDRRNTEAFF.

There are many counts of this clonotype. The rearrangement joins TRBV4-3 to TRBJ2-1; 9 bases align to TRBD1. Germline values: CDR1 LGHNA, CDR2 YSLEER. There are 17 residues in the CDR3. J gave up 2 bases and V 2 bases, and 7 bases lay outside the gene matches. As DNA, the CDR3 is TGCGCCAGCAGCCAATCACTGGGACAGGGTCCCTACAATGAGCAGTTCTTC. This encodes CASSQSLGQGPYNEQFF.

This clonotype was seen a handful of times. The chain recombines TRBV4-3 with TRBJ2-7, with a weak D call TRBD2 (6 bases). This CDR3 region has 15 residues. The ends were cut back, 1 base at V and 1 base at J, with 11 bases in the middle. CDR1 is LGHNA and CDR2 is YSLEER in the germline V gene. The CDR3 protein is CASSQGQGGSYEQYF. As DNA, the CDR3 is TGCGCCAGCAGCCAAGGTCAGGGAGGTTCCTACGAGCAGTACTTC.

This clonotype was seen a few times. The chain recombines TRBV7-2 with TRBJ1-2; weak D call: TRBD1 (6 bases). This CDR3 region has 13 residues. CDR1 and CDR2 from the germline V gene are SGHTA and FQGNSA. V lost 1 base, J lost 7 bases, and 10 bases lay in between. The CDR3 protein is CASSLDRVAGYTF. In nucleotides, the CDR3 is TGTGCCAGCAGCTTAGACAGGGTTGCTGGCTACACCTTC.

This clonotype was found a few times. The chain couples TRBV28 to TRBJ2-2; 8 bases line up with TRBD1. V dropped 6 bases and J dropped 0; count of bases not matched to a gene: 3. Germline V lookup: CDR1 MDHEN, CDR2 SYDVKM. This CDR3 is built from 15 residues. The DNA of the CDR3 is TGTGCCAGCAGCAGGGGGCTCGCGAACACCGGGGAGCTGTTTTTT. Encoded protein: CASSRGLANTGELFF.

The chain employs TRBV20-1 and TRBJ2-1, with 7 nucleotides matching TRBD1. V shed 4 bases and J 3 bases; nucleotides not matched to a gene: 9. The germline gives CDR1 DFQATT, CDR2 SNEGSKA (reference sequence). This CDR3 comprises 15 residues. The CDR3 region has the DNA TGCAGTGCTACGAACCGGGACAGAATCTACAATGAGCAGTTCTTC. This translates into CSATNRDRIYNEQFF.

The V and J genes are TRBV7-8 and TRBJ2-2; 8 bases map to TRBD1. The trim removed 4 bases at V and 6 bases at J, leaving 10 bases unmatched. This CDR3 has 16 amino acids. CDR1 and CDR2 from the germline V gene are SGHVS and FQNEAQ. Here the CDR3 DNA reads TGTGCCAGCAGCTCCAGGGGGCCAGGATGGTCCGGGGAGCTGTTTTTT. Its translation is CASSSRGPGWSGELFF.

This clonotype was seen a handful of times. This chain links TRBV5-6 with TRBJ2-7; the match to TRBD1 covers 7 bases. This CDR3 is 13 amino acids long. V lost 4 bases, J lost 5 bases, and 6 bases stayed unmatched. Germline CDR1 is SGHDT and CDR2 is YYEEEE. DNA for the CDR3: TGTGCCAGCAGCCCAGACAGGGATCACGAGCAGTACTTC. This translates into CASSPDRDHEQYF.

The V gene is TRBV7-2, the J gene TRBJ2-3; TRBD2 is a possible D gene (7 bases). Germline CDR1 SGHTA, CDR2 FQGNSA. V gave up 2 bases and J gave up 0 bases, with 12 bases separating them. The CDR3 spans 16 residues. The CDR3 reads CASSLRGGSSTDTQYF. The CDR3 DNA follows: TGTGCCAGCAGCTTAAGGGGGGGCAGTAGCACAGATACGCAGTATTTT.